The present entry profiles one TCR beta chain with its context. This sample is drawn from a study of blood T cell repertoires in COVID-19. Study-wide background: Italy, Spain and the United States were the sources of the convalescent and acute COVID-19 samples. Sample material is recorded as cDNA or gDNA derived from T cells, B-cell-depleted T cells, or PBMCs.

Germline CDR1 is SGHTA and CDR2 is FQGTGA. CDR3 length: 17 amino acids. V lost 5 bases to trimming and J lost 4 bases; unmatched junction nucleotides: 12. In the study's own analysis: Nucleated cell counts were estimated from reference gene primer amplification. Libraries were prepared by immunoSEQ multiplex PCR; TCRdb keeps only in-frame clonotypes and omits some of them. The DNA was the basis for D and trimming; V, J and clone size are from that table. The repertoire has 25,000 to 35,000 clones, 88% of them found once; the top ten carry 7% to 9.5%. V and J are TRBV7-3 and TRBJ2-2, with 8 nucleotides matching TRBD2. The clonotype comes from a man between 60 and 75 years old with COVID-19, enrolled during active disease. Sequenced sample: peripheral blood. As DNA, the CDR3 is TGTGCCAGCAGCCCTTTCGGGAGGGGAGAGATCACCGGGGAGCTGTTTTTT. This encodes CASSPFGRGEITGELFF.